In its sample, the clone carrying this T cell receptor beta chain was seen many times. Its antigen is as yet unknown. This record belongs to a study of CD8 T cells in ankylosing spondylitis. Study conclusions and caveats: In peripheral blood, disease-linked CD8+ clones occurred at relatively low frequencies. Some of these motif variants have turned up before, in reports on reactive arthritis synovial fluid and blood. Made up of 7 to 9 highly homologous variants, a TCR beta motif appeared characteristic of ankylosing spondylitis blood. Significant enrichment of disease-linked clones was reportedly seen in matched ankylosing spondylitis synovial fluid.

Making the TCR beta libraries involved quantitative 5'-RACE with molecular barcodes. One entry per CDR3 protein, called by TCRdb with MiXCR from the 5' RACE reads. This repertoire shows about 90,000 distinct CDR3 sequences, about 8.1% found once; its top ten account for approximately 30%. Input material: blood, either unsorted or a sorted T cell fraction (not recorded which). This clonotype originated in a male donor with ankylosing spondylitis.

This CDR3 reads CATSVEATPNTGELFF. Here the CDR3 DNA reads TGTGCCACCAGTGTTGAAGCAACTCCGAACACCGGGGAGCTGTTTTTT. V gene TRBV24-1 combines with J gene TRBJ2-2; no firm D call. CDR1 is KGHDR and CDR2 is SFDVKD in the germline V gene. This CDR3 region has 16 residues. V was trimmed by 5 bases and J by 0 bases, leaving 12 bases between them.